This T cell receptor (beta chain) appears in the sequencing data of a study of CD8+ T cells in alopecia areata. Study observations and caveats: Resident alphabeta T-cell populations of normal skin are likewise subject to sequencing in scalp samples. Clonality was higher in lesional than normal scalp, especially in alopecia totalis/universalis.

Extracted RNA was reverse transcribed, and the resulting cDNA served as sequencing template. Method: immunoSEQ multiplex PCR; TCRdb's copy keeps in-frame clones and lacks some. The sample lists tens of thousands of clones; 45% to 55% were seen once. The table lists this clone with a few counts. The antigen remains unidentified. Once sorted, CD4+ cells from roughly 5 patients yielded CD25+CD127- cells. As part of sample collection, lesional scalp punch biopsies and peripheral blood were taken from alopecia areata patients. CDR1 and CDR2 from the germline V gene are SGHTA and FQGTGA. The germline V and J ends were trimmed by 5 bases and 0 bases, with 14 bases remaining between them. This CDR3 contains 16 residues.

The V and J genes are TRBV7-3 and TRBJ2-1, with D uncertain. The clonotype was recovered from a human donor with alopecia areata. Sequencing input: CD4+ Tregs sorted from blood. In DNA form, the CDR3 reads TGTGCCAGCAGCCCTAGGGCCTCTAGCTCCTACAATGAGCAGTTCTTC. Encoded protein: CASSPRASSSYNEQFF.